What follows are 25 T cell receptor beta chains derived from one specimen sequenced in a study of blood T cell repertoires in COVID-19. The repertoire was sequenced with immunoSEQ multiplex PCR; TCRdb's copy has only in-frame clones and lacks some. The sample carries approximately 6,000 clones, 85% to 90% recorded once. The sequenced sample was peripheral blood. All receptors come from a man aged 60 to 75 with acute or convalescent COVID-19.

The CDR3 sequence is CSARSLVEQYF. The CDR3 DNA reads as TGCAGTGCTAGAAGTCTAGTTGAGCAGTACTTC. This rearrangement joins TRBV20-1 to TRBJ2-7, with unresolved D. The germline CDR1 and CDR2 sequences are DFQATT and SNEGSKA (reference sequence). The CDR3 is made up of 11 amino acids. The ends were cut back, 2 bases at V and 7 bases at J, with 9 bases in the middle.

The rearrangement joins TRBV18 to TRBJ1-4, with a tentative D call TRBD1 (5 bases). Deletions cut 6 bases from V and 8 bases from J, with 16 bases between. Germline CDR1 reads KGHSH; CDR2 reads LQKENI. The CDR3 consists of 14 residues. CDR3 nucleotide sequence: TGTGCCAGCTCCATCTGGGCAGGGCCGGAAAAACTGTTTTTT. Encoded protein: CASSIWAGPEKLFF.

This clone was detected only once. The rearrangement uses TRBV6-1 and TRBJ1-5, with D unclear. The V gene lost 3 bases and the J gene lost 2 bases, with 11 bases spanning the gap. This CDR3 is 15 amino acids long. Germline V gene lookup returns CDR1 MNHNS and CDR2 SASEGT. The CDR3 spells CASSDLWLGNQPQHF. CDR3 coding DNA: TGTGCCAGCAGTGATTTGTGGTTAGGCAATCAGCCCCAGCATTTT.

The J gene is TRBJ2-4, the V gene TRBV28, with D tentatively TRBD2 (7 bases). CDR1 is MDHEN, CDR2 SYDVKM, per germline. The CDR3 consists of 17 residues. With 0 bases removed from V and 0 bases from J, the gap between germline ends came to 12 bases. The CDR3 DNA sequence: TGTGCCAGCAGTTTATGGGGGGGGCTGGTAGCCAAAAACATTCAGTACTTC. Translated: CASSLWGGLVAKNIQYF.

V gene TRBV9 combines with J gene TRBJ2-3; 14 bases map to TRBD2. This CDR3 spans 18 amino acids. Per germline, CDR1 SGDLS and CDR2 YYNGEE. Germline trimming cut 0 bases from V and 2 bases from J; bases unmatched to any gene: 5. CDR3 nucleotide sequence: TGTGCCAGCAGCGTAGGACTAGCGGGGGGGTCGTTCACAGATACGCAGTATTTT. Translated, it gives CASSVGLAGGSFTDTQYF.

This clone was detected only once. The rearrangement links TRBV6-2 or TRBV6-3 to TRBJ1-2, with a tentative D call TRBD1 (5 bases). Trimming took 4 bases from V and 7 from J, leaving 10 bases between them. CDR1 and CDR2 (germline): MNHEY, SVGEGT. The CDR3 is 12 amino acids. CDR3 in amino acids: CASSFPTVGYTF. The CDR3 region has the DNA TGTGCCAGCAGTTTCCCGACAGTTGGCTACACCTTC.

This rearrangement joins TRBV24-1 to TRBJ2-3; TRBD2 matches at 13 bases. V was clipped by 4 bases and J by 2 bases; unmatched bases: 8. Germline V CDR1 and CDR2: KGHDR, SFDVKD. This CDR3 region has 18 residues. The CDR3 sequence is CATSDPTSGGVLTDTQYF. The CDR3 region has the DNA TGTGCCACCAGTGACCCAACTAGCGGGGGGGTTCTCACAGATACGCAGTATTTT.

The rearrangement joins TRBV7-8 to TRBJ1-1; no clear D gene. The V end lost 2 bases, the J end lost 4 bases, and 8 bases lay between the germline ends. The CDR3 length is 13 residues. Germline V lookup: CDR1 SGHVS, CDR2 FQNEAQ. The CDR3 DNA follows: TGTGCCAGCAGCTTAAAGAGGGCCACTGAAGCTTTCTTT. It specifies CASSLKRATEAFF.

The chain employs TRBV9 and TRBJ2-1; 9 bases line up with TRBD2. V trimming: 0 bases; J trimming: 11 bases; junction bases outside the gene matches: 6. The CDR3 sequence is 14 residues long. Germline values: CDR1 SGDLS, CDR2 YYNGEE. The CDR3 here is CASSVVASGVQQFF. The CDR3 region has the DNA TGTGCCAGCAGCGTAGTCGCTAGCGGGGTACAGCAGTTCTTC.

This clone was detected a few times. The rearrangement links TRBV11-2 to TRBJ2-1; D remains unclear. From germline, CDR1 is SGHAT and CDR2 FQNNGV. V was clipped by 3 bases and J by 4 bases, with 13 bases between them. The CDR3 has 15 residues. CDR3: CASSFSLQQYNEQFF. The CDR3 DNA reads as TGTGCCAGCAGCTTTAGTTTACAGCAATACAATGAGCAGTTCTTC.

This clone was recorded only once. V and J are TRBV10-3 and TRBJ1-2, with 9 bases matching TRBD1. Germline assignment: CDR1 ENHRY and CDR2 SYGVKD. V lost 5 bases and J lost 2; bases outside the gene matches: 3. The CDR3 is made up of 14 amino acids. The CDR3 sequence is CAISPGTGNYGYTF. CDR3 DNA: TGTGCCATCAGTCCCGGGACAGGGAACTATGGCTACACCTTC.

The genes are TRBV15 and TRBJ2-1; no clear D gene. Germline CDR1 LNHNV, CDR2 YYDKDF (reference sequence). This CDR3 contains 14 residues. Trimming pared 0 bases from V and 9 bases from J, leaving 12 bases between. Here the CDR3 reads CATSRDPLPGEQFF. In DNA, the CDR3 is TGTGCCACCAGCAGAGACCCCCTCCCCGGTGAGCAGTTCTTC.

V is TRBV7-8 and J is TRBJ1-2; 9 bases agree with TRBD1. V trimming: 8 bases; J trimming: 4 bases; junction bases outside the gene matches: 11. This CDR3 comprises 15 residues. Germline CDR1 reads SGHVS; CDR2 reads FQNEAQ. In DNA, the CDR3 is TGTGCCAGCTCCCTGGGACAGGGTGCGGCCTATGGCTACACCTTC. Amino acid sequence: CASSLGQGAAYGYTF.

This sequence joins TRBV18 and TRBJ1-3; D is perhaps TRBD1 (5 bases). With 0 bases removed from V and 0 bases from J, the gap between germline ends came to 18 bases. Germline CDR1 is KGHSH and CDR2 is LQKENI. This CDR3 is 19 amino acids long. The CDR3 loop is CASSPPEGPTRYSGNTIYF. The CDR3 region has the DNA TGTGCCAGCTCACCACCGGAGGGGCCCACCCGTTACTCTGGAAACACCATATATTTT.

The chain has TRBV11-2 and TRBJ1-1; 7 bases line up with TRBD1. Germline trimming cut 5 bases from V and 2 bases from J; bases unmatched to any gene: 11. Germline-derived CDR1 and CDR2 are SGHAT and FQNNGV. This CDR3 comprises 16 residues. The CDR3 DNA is TGTGCCAGCAGCAACTACCGAGGGGACAGCAACACTGAAGCTTTCTTT. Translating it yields CASSNYRGDSNTEAFF.

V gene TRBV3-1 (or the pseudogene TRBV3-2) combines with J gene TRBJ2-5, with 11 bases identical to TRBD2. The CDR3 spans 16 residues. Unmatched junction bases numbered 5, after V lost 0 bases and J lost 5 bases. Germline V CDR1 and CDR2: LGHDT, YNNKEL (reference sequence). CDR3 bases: TGTGCCAGCAGCCAAGAGGCTAGCGGGGGGTGGGAGACCCAGTACTTC. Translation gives CASSQEASGGWETQYF.

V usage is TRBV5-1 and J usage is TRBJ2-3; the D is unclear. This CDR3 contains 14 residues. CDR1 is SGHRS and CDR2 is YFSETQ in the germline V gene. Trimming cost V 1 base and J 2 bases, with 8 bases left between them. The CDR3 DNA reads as TGCGCCAGCAGCTTGCCAGATCCCACAGATACGCAGTATTTT. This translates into CASSLPDPTDTQYF.

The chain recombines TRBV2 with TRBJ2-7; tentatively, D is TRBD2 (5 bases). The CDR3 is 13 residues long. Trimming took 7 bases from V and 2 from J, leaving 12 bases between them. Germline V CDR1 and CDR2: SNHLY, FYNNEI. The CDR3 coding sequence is TGTGCCAGCACTCGGGATACCGCCTACGAGCAGTACGTC. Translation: CASTRDTAYEQYV.

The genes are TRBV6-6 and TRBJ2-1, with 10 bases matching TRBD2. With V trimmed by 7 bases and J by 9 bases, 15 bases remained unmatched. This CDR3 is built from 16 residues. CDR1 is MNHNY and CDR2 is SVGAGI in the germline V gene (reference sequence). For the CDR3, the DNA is TGTGCCAGCACAGGGGCCGGAACTAGCGGGAAGGTTGAGCAGTTCTTC. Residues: CASTGAGTSGKVEQFF.

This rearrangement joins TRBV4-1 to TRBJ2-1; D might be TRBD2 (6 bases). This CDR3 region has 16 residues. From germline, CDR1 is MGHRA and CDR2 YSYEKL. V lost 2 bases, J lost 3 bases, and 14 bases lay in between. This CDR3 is CASSQLGEVSYNEQFF. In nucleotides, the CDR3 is TGCGCCAGCAGCCAACTAGGGGAGGTGAGCTACAATGAGCAGTTCTTC.

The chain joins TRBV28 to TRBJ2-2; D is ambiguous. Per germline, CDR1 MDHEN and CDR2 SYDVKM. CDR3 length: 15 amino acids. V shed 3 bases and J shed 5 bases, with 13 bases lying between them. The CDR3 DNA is TGTGCCAGCAGTTTCCCCAGGTTAGGTACCGGGGAGCTGTTTTTT. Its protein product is CASSFPRLGTGELFF.

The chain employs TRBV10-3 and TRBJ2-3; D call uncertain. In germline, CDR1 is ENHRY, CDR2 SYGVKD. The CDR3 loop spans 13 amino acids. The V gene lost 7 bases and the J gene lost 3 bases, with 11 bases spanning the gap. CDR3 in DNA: TGTGCCATCAACCCCGCAGCGACAGATACGCAGTATTTT. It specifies CAINPAATDTQYF.

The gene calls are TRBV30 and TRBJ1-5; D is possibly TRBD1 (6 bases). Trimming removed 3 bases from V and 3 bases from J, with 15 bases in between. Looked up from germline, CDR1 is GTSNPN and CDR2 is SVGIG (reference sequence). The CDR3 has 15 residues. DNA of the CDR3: TGTGCCTGGAGCGCCAGGACAGCTACCAATCAGCCCCAGCATTTT. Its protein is CAWSARTATNQPQHF. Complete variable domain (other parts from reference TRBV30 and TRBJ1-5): SQTIHQWPATLVQPVGSPLSLECTVEGTSNPNLYWYRQAAGRGLQLLFYSVGIGQISSEVPQNLSASRPQDRQFILSSKKLLLSDSGFYLCAWSARTATNQPQHFGDGTRLSIL.

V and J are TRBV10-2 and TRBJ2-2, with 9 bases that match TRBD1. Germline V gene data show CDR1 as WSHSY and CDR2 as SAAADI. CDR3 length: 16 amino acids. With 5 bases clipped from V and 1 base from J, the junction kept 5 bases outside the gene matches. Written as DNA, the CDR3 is TGCGCCAGCAGTCCCGGGACAGGGATGAACACCGGGGAGCTGTTTTTT. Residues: CASSPGTGMNTGELFF.

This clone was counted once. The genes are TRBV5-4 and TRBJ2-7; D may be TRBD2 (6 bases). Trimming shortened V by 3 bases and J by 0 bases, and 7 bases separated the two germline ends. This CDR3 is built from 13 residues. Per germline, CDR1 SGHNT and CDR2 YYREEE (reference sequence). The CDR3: CASSSTSSYEQYF. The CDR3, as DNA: TGTGCCAGCAGCTCGACTAGCTCCTACGAGCAGTACTTC.